The 2 T cell receptor beta chains in this list originate from one sample, sequenced in a study of T cells in Graves' hyperthyroidism and ophthalmopathy. Template material for amplifying TCR beta CDR3 regions consisted of RNA transcripts. A set of HTBI primers served as the primers for a first-round RT-PCR of the TCR CDR3. TCRdb independently ran MiXCR on the multiplex PCR reads; one entry per CDR3 protein. The data show over 200,000 distinct CDR3 sequences, over 15% seen once. The sequencing input was blood. These receptors all come from a man in his fifties or sixties with Graves' hyperthyroidism.

There are many counts of this clonotype. CDR3 sequence reads: CSARPSDYGLAGVGITDTQYF. DNA for the CDR3: TGCAGTGCTAGGCCCTCGGACTACGGACTAGCGGGAGTAGGGATCACAGATACGCAGTATTTT. V and J are TRBV20-1 and TRBJ2-3; the match to TRBD2 covers 13 bases. Germline CDR1 is DFQATT and CDR2 is SNEGSKA (reference sequence). The CDR3 loop spans 21 amino acids. The J segment lost 2 bases and the V segment lost 3 bases, leaving 20 bases of the junction unmatched.

The J gene is TRBJ2-5, the V gene TRBV20-1, with D unresolved. Germline V gene data show CDR1 as DFQATT and CDR2 as SNEGSKA (reference sequence). Trimming removed 0 bases from V and 5 bases from J, with 16 bases in between. This CDR3 region has 15 residues. The CDR3 nucleotides read TGCAGTGCTAGAGATGCCGCGGAGTCGCTGGAGACCCAGTACTTC. Translated: CSARDAAESLETQYF.